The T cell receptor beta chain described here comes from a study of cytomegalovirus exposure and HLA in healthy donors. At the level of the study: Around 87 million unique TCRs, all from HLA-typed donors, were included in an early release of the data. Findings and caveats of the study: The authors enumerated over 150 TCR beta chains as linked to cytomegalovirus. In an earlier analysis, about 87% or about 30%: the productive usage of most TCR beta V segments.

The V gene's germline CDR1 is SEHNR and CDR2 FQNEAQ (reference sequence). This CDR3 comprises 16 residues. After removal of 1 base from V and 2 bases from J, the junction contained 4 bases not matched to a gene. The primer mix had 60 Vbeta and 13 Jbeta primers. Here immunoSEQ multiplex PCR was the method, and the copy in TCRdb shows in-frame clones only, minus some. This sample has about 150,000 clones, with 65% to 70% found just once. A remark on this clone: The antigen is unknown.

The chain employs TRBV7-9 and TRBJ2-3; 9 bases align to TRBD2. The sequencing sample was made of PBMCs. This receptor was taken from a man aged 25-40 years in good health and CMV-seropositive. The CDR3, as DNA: TGTGCCAGCAGCTTAGGACTAGCGGTACCCACAGATACGCAGTATTTT. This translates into CASSLGLAVPTDTQYF.